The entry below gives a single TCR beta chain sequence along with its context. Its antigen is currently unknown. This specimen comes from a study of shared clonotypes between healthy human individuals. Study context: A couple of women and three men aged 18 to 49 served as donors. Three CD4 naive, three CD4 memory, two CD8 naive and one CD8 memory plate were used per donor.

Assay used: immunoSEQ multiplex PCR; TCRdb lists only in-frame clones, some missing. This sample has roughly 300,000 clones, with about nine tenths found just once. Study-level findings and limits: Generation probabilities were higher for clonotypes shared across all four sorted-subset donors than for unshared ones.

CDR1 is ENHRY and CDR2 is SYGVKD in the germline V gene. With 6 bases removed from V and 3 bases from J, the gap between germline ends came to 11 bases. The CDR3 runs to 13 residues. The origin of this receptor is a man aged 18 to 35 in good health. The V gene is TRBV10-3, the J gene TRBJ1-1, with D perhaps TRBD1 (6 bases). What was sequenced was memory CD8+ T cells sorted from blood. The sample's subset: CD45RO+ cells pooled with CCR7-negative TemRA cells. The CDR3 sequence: CAISLGGYTEAFF. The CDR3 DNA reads TGTGCCATCAGCCTGGGGGGCTACACTGAAGCTTTCTTT.